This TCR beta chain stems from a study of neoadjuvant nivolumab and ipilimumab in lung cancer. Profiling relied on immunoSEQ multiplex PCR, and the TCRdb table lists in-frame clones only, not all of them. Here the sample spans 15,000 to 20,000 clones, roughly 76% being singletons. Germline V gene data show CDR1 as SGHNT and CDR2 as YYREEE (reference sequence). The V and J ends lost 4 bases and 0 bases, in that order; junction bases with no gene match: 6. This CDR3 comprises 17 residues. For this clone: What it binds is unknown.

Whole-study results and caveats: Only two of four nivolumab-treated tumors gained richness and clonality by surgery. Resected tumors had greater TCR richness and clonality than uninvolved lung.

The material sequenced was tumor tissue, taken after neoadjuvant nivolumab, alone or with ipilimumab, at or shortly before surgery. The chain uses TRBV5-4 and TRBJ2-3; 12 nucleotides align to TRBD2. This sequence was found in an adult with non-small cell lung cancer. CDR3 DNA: TGTGCCAGCAGCCGCCCTAGCGGGGGGGCAAGCACAGATACGCAGTATTTT. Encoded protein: CASSRPSGGASTDTQYF. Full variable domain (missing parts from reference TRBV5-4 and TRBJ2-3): ETGVTQSPTHLIKTRGQQVTLRCSSQSGHNTVSWYQQALGQGPQFIFQYYREEENGRGNFPPRFSGLQFPNYSSELNVNALELDDSALYLCASSRPSGGASTDTQYFGPGTRLTVL.